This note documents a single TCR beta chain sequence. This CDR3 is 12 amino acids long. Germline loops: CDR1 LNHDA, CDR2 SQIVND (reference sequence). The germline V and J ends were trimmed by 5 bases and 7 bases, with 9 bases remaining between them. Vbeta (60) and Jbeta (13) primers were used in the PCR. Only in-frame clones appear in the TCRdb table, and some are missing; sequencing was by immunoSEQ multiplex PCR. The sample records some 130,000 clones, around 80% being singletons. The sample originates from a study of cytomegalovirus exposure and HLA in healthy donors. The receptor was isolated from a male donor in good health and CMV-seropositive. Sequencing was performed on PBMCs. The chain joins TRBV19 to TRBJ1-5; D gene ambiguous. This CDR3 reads CASSPRSQPQHF. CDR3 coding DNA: TGTGCCAGTAGTCCGCGTTCCCAGCCCCAGCATTTT.